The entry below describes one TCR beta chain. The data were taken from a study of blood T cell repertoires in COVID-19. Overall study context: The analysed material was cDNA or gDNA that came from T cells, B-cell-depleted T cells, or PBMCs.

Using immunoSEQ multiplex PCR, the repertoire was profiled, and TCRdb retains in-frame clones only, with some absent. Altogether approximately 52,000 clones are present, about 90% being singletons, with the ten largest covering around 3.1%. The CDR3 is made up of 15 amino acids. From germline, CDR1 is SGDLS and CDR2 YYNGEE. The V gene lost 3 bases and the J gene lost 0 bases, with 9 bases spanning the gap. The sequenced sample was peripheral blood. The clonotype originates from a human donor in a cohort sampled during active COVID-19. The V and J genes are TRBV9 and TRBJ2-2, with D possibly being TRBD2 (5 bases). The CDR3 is CASSGEWSNTGELFF. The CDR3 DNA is TGTGCCAGCAGCGGGGAGTGGTCGAACACCGGGGAGCTGTTTTTT.